This TCR beta chain is drawn from a study of blood T cells in healthy people across ages. Using a J-beta primer mix together with a sample-barcoded 5' primer, a second PCR was run for roughly 7 to 12 cycles. TCRdb processed the 5' RACE reads anew with MiXCR; each CDR3 protein has one entry. The sample gives around 620,000 distinct CDR3 sequences, 27% of which show up once; roughly 20% is in the top ten. This clonotype was seen a handful of times. V trimming: 7 bases; J trimming: 6 bases; junction bases outside the gene matches: 9. The CDR3 covers 14 residues. The germline V gene encodes CDR1 SGHAT and CDR2 FQNNGV.

The receptor comes from a woman aged 65 to 85 in good health. The J gene is TRBJ2-1, the V gene TRBV11-2; 7 nucleotides agree with TRBD1. The sample consisted of blood. The CDR3 DNA reads as TGTGCCAGCACCCCGTCGGGACAGACCAATGAGCAGTTCTTC. Protein: CASTPSGQTNEQFF.